One sample yielded the 26 T cell receptor beta chains listed below, sequenced in a study of blood T cell repertoires in COVID-19. Assay used: immunoSEQ multiplex PCR; TCRdb lists only in-frame clones, some missing. The sample has approximately 200,000 clones; 87% are singletons. The sequenced sample consisted of peripheral blood. These receptors were taken from a man in his forties with active or convalescent COVID-19.

The chain joins TRBV5-1 to TRBJ2-1; 7 bases are shared with TRBD2. Germline V gives CDR1 SGHRS, CDR2 YFSETQ. The V and J ends lost 4 bases and 5 bases, in that order; junction bases with no gene match: 6. The CDR3 contains 14 residues. CDR3 DNA: TGCGCCAGCAGCCCGGGGAGGGGACACAATGAGCAGTTCTTC. It encodes CASSPGRGHNEQFF.

This sequence joins TRBV28 and TRBJ1-2, with TRBD1 matching 11 bases. Germline V gene sequence: CDR1 MDHEN, CDR2 SYDVKM. The CDR3 spans 14 residues. Unmatched junction bases numbered 6, after V lost 6 bases and J lost 6 bases. The CDR3 protein is CASREGQGGDGYTF. The CDR3 nucleotides read TGTGCCAGCAGGGAGGGACAGGGGGGCGATGGCTACACCTTC.

This clone was detected a few times. The chain carries TRBV4-1 and TRBJ2-5; 8 bases are a match to TRBD2. V was pared by 1 base and J by 5 bases, with 12 bases of the junction left unmatched. The length of the CDR3 is 17 residues. Germline values: CDR1 MGHRA, CDR2 YSYEKL. The CDR3 loop reads CASSQGMGGRPAETQYF. CDR3 DNA: TGCGCCAGCAGCCAAGGTATGGGCGGGAGGCCGGCGGAGACCCAGTACTTC.

The gene calls are TRBV6-2 or TRBV6-3 and TRBJ2-1, with 15 bases identical to TRBD2. Germline V CDR1 and CDR2: MNHEY, SVGEGT. Germline trimming cut 2 bases from V and 1 base from J; bases unmatched to any gene: 12. The CDR3 spans 21 residues. The CDR3 DNA sequence: TGTGCCAGCAGTTACCGCCGGACTAGCGGGAGGGGTCTGCTTTCCTACAATGAGCAGTTCTTC. It codes for CASSYRRTSGRGLLSYNEQFF.

V is TRBV5-1 and J is TRBJ2-6; 9 bases match TRBD1. The junction had 1 base not matched to a gene; V was cut back by 0 bases and J by 0 bases. CDR3 length: 17 residues. Germline V gives CDR1 SGHRS, CDR2 YFSETQ. CDR3 bases: TGCGCCAGCAGCTTGGGGACAGGGGACTCTGGGGCCAACGTCCTGACTTTC. Translation: CASSLGTGDSGANVLTF.

V gene TRBV11-2 combines with J gene TRBJ1-2, with D possibly TRBD1 on 5 matching bases. CDR1 is SGHAT and CDR2 is FQNNGV in the germline V gene. This CDR3 is built from 13 residues. Trimming shortened V by 0 bases and J by 7 bases, and 9 bases separated the two germline ends. CDR3 amino acids: CASSLDRAGGYTF. The CDR3 DNA is TGTGCCAGCAGCTTAGACAGGGCTGGTGGCTACACCTTC.

The chain has TRBV24-1 and TRBJ1-6; 8 nucleotides agree with TRBD1. The CDR3 has 13 residues. V was clipped by 10 bases and J by 7 bases; unmatched bases: 5. Per the germline V gene, CDR1 is KGHDR and CDR2 is SFDVKD. The CDR3 DNA reads as TGTGCCACTGCCAGGGGGCGAAATTCACCCCTCCACTTT. Its translation: CATARGRNSPLHF.

The V gene is TRBV29-1, the J gene TRBJ1-1; D is perhaps TRBD1 (6 bases). Germline V gives CDR1 SQVTM, CDR2 ANQGSEA. The V end was cut by 5 bases, the J end by 6 bases, with 19 bases between. The CDR3 has 14 residues. The CDR3 reads CSVFSNHGQPEAFF. CDR3 in DNA: TGCAGCGTTTTCAGTAATCACGGACAGCCTGAAGCTTTCTTT.

The gene calls are TRBV5-5 and TRBJ1-6, with D unresolved. This CDR3 spans 15 amino acids. Per germline, CDR1 SGHKS and CDR2 YYEKEE (reference sequence). The V gene lost 3 bases and the J gene lost 4 bases, with 11 bases spanning the gap. CDR3 DNA sequence: TGTGCCAGCAGCTCTGAGACTCAGTATAATTCACCCCTCCACTTT. Its translation is CASSSETQYNSPLHF.

The chain recombines TRBV28 with TRBJ2-7, with D perhaps TRBD1 (6 bases). Trimming pared 6 bases from V and 5 bases from J, leaving 14 bases between. This CDR3 region has 13 residues. Germline CDR1 reads MDHEN; CDR2 reads SYDVKM. Here the CDR3 reads CASSYTNRDEQYF. The CDR3 nucleotides are TGTGCCAGCAGCTATACGAACAGGGACGAGCAGTACTTC. Full variable domain (rest looked up from reference TRBV28 and TRBJ2-7): DVKVTQSSRYLVKRTGEKVFLECVQDMDHENMFWYRQDPGLGLRLIYFSYDVKMKEKGDIPEGYSVSREKKERFSLILESASTNQTSMYLCASSYTNRDEQYFGPGTRLTVT.

The genes are TRBV12-5 and TRBJ1-2, with a possible D match to TRBD1 (6 bases). The germline V gene has CDR1 LGHNT and CDR2 FRNRAP. The CDR3 consists of 14 residues. Trimming stripped 7 bases from V and 3 bases from J, with 15 bases between. The CDR3 loop reads CASAMDSPYYGYTF. In DNA, the CDR3 is TGTGCTAGTGCCATGGACAGCCCGTACTATGGCTACACCTTC.

J is TRBJ2-7 and V is TRBV4-2; D not resolved. With 1 base removed from V and 3 bases from J, the gap between germline ends came to 7 bases. From germline, CDR1 is LGHNA and CDR2 YNFKEQ. The CDR3 contains 13 residues. The CDR3 spells CASSQGSGYEQYF. DNA of the CDR3: TGTGCCAGCAGCCAAGGGTCGGGCTACGAGCAGTACTTC.

This rearrangement joins TRBV28 to TRBJ1-1; possible D gene TRBD1, 6 bases. The CDR3 length is 11 residues. Germline CDR1 reads MDHEN; CDR2 reads SYDVKM. The ends were cut back, 7 bases at V and 9 bases at J, with 12 bases in the middle. For the CDR3, the DNA is TGTGCCAGCACCTGGACAGCCCAAGCTTTCTTT. This sequence encodes CASTWTAQAFF.

J is TRBJ2-7 and V is TRBV5-1, with TRBD2 matching 7 bases. The V and J ends lost 2 bases and 1 base, in that order; junction bases with no gene match: 6. Germline-derived CDR1 and CDR2 are SGHRS and YFSETQ. The CDR3 runs to 15 residues. The CDR3 loop reads CASSFEAGRSYEQYF. The CDR3 bases are TGCGCCAGCAGCTTCGAAGCGGGACGATCCTACGAGCAGTACTTC.

The J gene is TRBJ2-2, the V gene TRBV6-5, with 7 bases aligning to TRBD1. CDR3 length: 14 residues. CDR1 and CDR2 (germline): MNHEY, SVGAGI. The trim removed 6 bases at V and 2 bases at J, leaving 3 bases unmatched. CDR3 sequence reads: CASSPGGNTGELFF. In DNA form, the CDR3 reads TGTGCCAGCAGCCCAGGGGGTAACACCGGGGAGCTGTTTTTT.

This chain uses TRBV7-9 with TRBJ1-2, with a possible D match to TRBD1 (5 bases). Germline V gene sequence: CDR1 SEHNR, CDR2 FQNEAQ (reference sequence). The CDR3 covers 15 residues. Trimming took 0 bases from V and 3 from J, leaving 11 bases between them. In DNA, the CDR3 is TGTGCCAGCAGCTTAGCGCGGCAAGGGGACTATGGCTACACCTTC. Its translation is CASSLARQGDYGYTF.

The chain has TRBV11-2 and TRBJ2-3; no clear D. This CDR3 comprises 13 residues. V was pared by 2 bases and J by 3 bases, with 6 bases between. Germline V gene sequence: CDR1 SGHAT, CDR2 FQNNGV. The CDR3 DNA is TGTGCCAGCAGCTTATTGTCGACAGATACGCAGTATTTT. This encodes CASSLLSTDTQYF.

This chain joins TRBV11-2 and TRBJ1-2; 7 bases match TRBD1. Trimming at V came to 3 bases and at J to 4 bases, leaving 5 bases not matched to a gene. This CDR3 comprises 14 residues. Germline V lookup: CDR1 SGHAT, CDR2 FQNNGV. DNA for the CDR3: TGTGCCAGCAGCTTCGGACAGGCCGCCTATGGCTACACCTTC. It codes for CASSFGQAAYGYTF.

The count of this clone is one. The rearrangement uses TRBV15 and TRBJ2-1; a possible D gene is TRBD2 (5 bases). CDR1 LNHNV and CDR2 YYDKDF come from the germline V gene (reference sequence). CDR3 length equals 13 residues. The V gene lost 1 base and the J gene lost 9 bases, with 10 bases spanning the gap. CDR3: CATSRAGMGEQFF. For the CDR3, the DNA is TGTGCCACCAGCAGAGCGGGAATGGGTGAGCAGTTCTTC.

The V call is TRBV9, the J call TRBJ2-1; 9 bases align to TRBD2. Germline trimming cut 3 bases from V and 4 bases from J; bases unmatched to any gene: 8. CDR3 length: 16 residues. Per germline, CDR1 SGDLS and CDR2 YYNGEE. CDR3 nucleotide sequence: TGTGCCAGCAGCGCACTTCTAGCGGGAACATACAATGAGCAGTTCTTC. This codes for CASSALLAGTYNEQFF.

The count of this clone is one. V is TRBV7-2 and J is TRBJ1-2; no definite D call. Germline V gene lookup returns CDR1 SGHTA and CDR2 FQGNSA. CDR3 length: 12 amino acids. The V end was cut by 4 bases, the J end by 6 bases, with 9 bases between. The CDR3 reads CASSSLGDGYTF. CDR3 nucleotide sequence: TGTGCCAGCAGCTCACTCGGGGATGGCTACACCTTC.

V gene TRBV19 combines with J gene TRBJ2-1, with 10 positions matching TRBD2. The CDR3 is 15 residues long. CDR1 LNHDA and CDR2 SQIVND come from the germline V gene (reference sequence). V was pared by 3 bases and J by 6 bases, with 5 bases of the junction left unmatched. Here the CDR3 DNA reads TGTGCCAGTAGTATGCAACAGCGGGAGGGCAATGAGCAGTTCTTC. Protein: CASSMQQREGNEQFF.

This clone was seen a few times. This chain joins TRBV30 and TRBJ1-2; possibly TRBD1 for D (6 bases). The V end lost 4 bases, the J end lost 5 bases, and 20 bases lay between the germline ends. This CDR3 has 15 residues. The germline CDR1 and CDR2 sequences are GTSNPN and SVGIG (reference sequence). The chain's CDR3 is CAWNEPQGRGYGYTF. In nucleotides, the CDR3 is TGTGCCTGGAACGAACCTCAAGGCAGGGGATATGGCTACACCTTC.

CDR3 region: CVRTDTKRAYGYTF. For the CDR3, the DNA is TGTGTCAGAACGGACACTAAACGGGCCTATGGCTACACCTTC. The gene calls are TRBV7-5 and TRBJ1-2; no check of the table's D call, TRBD1, against the DNA was made. TRBV7-5 constitutes a pseudogene. The CDR3 spans 14 residues.

The chain recombines TRBV19 with TRBJ1-2, with a tentative D call TRBD1 (6 bases). V dropped 9 bases and J dropped 0 bases, with 17 bases sitting between them. The CDR3 is made up of 15 amino acids. Looked up from germline, CDR1 is LNHDA and CDR2 is SQIVND (reference sequence). In DNA, the CDR3 is TGTGCCAGCCGGGGGGGCCCTCCGGCTAACTATGGCTACACCTTC. This translates into CASRGGPPANYGYTF. Full variable domain (outside the CDR3, taken from reference TRBV19 and TRBJ1-2): DGGITQSPKYLFRKEGQNVTLSCEQNLNHDAMYWYRQDPGQGLRLIYYSQIVNDFQKGDIAEGYSVSREKKESFPLTVTSAQKNPTAFYLCASRGGPPANYGYTFGSGTRLTVV.

This chain links TRBV7-2 with TRBJ1-1, with 9 bases matching TRBD1. V trimming: 4 bases; J trimming: 6 bases; junction bases outside the gene matches: 12. In germline, CDR1 is SGHTA, CDR2 FQGNSA. This CDR3 region has 16 residues. In DNA, the CDR3 is TGTGCCAGCAGCTCGGGACAGGGTAACCCGGGTGCTGAAGCTTTCTTT. Amino acids: CASSSGQGNPGAEAFF.